The entry below gives a single TCR beta chain sequence along with its context. Its antigen is not known. The sample is drawn from a study of cytomegalovirus exposure and HLA in healthy donors. The CDR3 length is 12 residues. Germline V CDR1 and CDR2: GTSNPN, SVGIG (reference sequence). V gave up 4 bases and J gave up 4 bases, with 11 bases separating them. Measured with immunoSEQ multiplex PCR; TCRdb has only the in-frame clones, and not every one. The sample comprises a few hundred thousand clones, about 90% of which are singletons, and 0.85% to 1.2% rests with the top ten. Notes on the study in general: More than 150 TCR beta chains were listed as cytomegalovirus-associated.

The receptor was derived from a woman between 18 and 29 years old in good health and CMV-seronegative. Sequences were obtained from PBMCs. The chain employs TRBV30 and TRBJ2-7, with D possibly matching TRBD2 (5 bases). The CDR3 DNA reads as TGTGCCTGGACTAAGGCGGGTTACGAGCAGTACTTC. Translating it yields CAWTKAGYEQYF. Combining the CDR3 with reference TRBV30 and TRBJ2-7 gives the whole variable domain SQTIHQWPATLVQPVGSPLSLECTVEGTSNPNLYWYRQAAGRGLQLLFYSVGIGQISSEVPQNLSASRPQDRQFILSSKKLLLSDSGFYLCAWTKAGYEQYFGPGTRLTVT.